The 8 T cell receptor beta chains in this list originate from one sample, sequenced in a study of long-term antiretroviral therapy in people with HIV (dated by TCRdb to between 2021 and 2022). The immunoSEQ hsTCRB v3.0 assay was used at survey level resolution for TRB variable region sequencing. Drawn from immuneACCESS, this table holds only the in-frame rearrangements with V and J called that TCRdb kept. Clones are partly lost; checked studies trace under half to an unresolved V gene and leave the rest unexplained. The sample table contains 35,000 to 45,000 clones; only one count was recorded for about 86% of them. The top ten constitute 3.9% of the sample. Sequenced material: unsorted PBMCs, taken just before starting antiretroviral therapy. These receptors were taken from a woman aged 18-29 years with HIV.

This sequence joins TRBV5-6 and TRBJ2-5, with a weak D call TRBD1 (6 bases). The germline V and J ends were trimmed by 5 bases and 0 bases, with 17 bases remaining between them. The germline V gene has CDR1 SGHDT and CDR2 YYEEEE. The CDR3 spans 16 residues. The CDR3 nucleotides read TGTGCCAGCAGTCTGGGGGCGGTGAGTTACCAAGAGACCCAGTACTTC. Protein: CASSLGAVSYQETQYF.

The rearrangement joins TRBV28 to TRBJ1-4; 9 nucleotides line up with TRBD1. The junction had 8 bases not matched to a gene; V was cut back by 10 bases and J by 8 bases. The V gene's germline CDR1 is MDHEN and CDR2 SYDVKM. This CDR3 is 13 amino acids long. The CDR3 DNA sequence: TGTGCCACCAGGACAGGGGTAAGGGAAAAACTGTTTTTT. Its translation: CATRTGVREKLFF.

The V call is TRBV27, the J call TRBJ2-1, with TRBD2 matching 8 bases. With V trimmed by 5 bases and J by 7 bases, 16 bases remained unmatched. The CDR3 has 17 residues. Germline assignment: CDR1 MNHEY and CDR2 SMNVEV (reference sequence). The CDR3 loop reads CASSPTLWREDGNEQFF. The CDR3 DNA reads TGTGCCAGCAGTCCAACCCTCTGGCGGGAGGACGGGAATGAGCAGTTCTTC.

This clone was observed a few times. This rearrangement joins TRBV18 to TRBJ1-5; D is possibly TRBD1 (6 bases). Trimming removed 5 bases at V and 6 bases at J, with 11 bases between. The germline V gene has CDR1 KGHSH and CDR2 LQKENI. CDR3 length equals 13 residues. CDR3: CASSAGVGQPQHF. The CDR3 nucleotides read TGTGCCAGCTCAGCAGGGGTAGGTCAGCCCCAGCATTTT.

V and J are TRBV19 and TRBJ2-7; 12 bases agree with TRBD2. After removal of 6 bases from V and 2 bases from J, the junction contained 2 bases not matched to a gene. Germline lookup yields CDR1 LNHDA and CDR2 SQIVND (reference sequence). The CDR3 is 14 amino acids. CDR3 protein: CASSRLAGAYEQYF. In nucleotides, the CDR3 is TGTGCCAGTAGCAGACTAGCGGGAGCCTACGAGCAGTACTTC.

This clone has just a few counts. The CDR3 DNA sequence: TGTGCCAGCAGCACAACAGAGTACAACACTGAAGCTTTCTTT. Encoded protein: CASSTTEYNTEAFF. The V and J genes are TRBV7-3 and TRBJ1-1; no definite D call. Trimming pared 5 bases from V and 2 bases from J, leaving 12 bases between. Germline CDR1 reads SGHTA; CDR2 reads FQGTGA. The CDR3 runs to 14 residues. The full variable domain, its missing parts supplied by reference TRBV7-3 and TRBJ1-1, is GAGVSQTPSNKVTEKGKYVELRCDPISGHTALYWYRQSLGQGPEFLIYFQGTGAADDSGLPNDRFFAVRPEGSVSTLKIQRTERGDSAVYLCASSTTEYNTEAFFGQGTRLTVV.

The chain couples TRBV7-9 to TRBJ2-1, with D possibly matching TRBD2 (5 bases). CDR1 is SEHNR and CDR2 is FQNEAQ in the germline V gene (reference sequence). V was cut by 3 bases and J by 4 bases, with 25 bases left in between. The CDR3 length is 19 residues. The DNA of the CDR3 is TGTGCCAGCAGCTTCGCCCTGGAGCGGACTCGTCTCTTTTACAATGAGCAGTTCTTC. Protein: CASSFALERTRLFYNEQFF.

The chain has TRBV4-3 and TRBJ1-1; no definite D call. V lost 1 base, J lost 6 bases, and 9 bases lay in between. CDR1 and CDR2 (germline): LGHNA, YSLEER. The CDR3 extends over 13 amino acids. For the CDR3, the DNA is TGCGCCAGCAGCCAAGGGTCGGTCGCTGAAGCTTTCTTT. It yields the protein CASSQGSVAEAFF.